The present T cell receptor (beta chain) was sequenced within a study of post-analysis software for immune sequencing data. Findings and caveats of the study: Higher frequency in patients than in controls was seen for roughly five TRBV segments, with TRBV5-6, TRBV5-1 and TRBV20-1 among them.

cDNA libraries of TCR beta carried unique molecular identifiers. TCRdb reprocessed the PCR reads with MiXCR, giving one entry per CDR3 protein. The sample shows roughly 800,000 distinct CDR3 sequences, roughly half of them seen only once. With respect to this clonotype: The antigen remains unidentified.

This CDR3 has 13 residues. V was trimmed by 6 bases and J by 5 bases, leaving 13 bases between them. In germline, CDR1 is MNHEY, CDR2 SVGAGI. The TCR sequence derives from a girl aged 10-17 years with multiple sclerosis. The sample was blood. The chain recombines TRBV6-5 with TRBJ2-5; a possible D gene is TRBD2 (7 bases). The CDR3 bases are TGTGCCAGCAGGGGGGGGCCTTCGGAGACCCAGTACTTC. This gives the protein CASRGGPSETQYF.